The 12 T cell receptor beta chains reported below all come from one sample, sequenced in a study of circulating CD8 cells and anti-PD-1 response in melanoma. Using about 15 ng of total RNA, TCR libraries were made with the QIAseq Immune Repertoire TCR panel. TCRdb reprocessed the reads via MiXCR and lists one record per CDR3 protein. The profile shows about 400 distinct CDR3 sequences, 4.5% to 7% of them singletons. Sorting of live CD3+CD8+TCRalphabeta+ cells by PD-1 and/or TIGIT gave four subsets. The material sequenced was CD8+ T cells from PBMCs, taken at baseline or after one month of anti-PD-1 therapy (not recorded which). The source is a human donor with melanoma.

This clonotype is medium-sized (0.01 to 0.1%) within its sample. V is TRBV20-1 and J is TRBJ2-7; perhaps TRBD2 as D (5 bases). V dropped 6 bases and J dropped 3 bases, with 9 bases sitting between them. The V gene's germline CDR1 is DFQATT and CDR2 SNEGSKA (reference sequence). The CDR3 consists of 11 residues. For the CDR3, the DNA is TGCAGTGCCACAGACTACTACGAGCAGTACTTC. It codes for CSATDYYEQYF.

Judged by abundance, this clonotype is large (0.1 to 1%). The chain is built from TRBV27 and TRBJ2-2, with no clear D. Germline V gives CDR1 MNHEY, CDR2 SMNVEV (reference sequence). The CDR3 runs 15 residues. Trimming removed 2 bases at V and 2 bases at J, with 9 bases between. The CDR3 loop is CASSLVAVNTGELFF. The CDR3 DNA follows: TGTGCCAGCAGTTTAGTTGCAGTCAACACCGGGGAGCTGTTTTTT.

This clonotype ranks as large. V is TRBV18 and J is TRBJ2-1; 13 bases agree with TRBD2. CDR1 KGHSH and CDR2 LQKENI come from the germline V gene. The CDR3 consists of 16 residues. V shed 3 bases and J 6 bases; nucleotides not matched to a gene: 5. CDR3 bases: TGTGCCAGCTCACCGGAACTAGCGGGAGGGGTCAATGAGCAGTTCTTC. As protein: CASSPELAGGVNEQFF.

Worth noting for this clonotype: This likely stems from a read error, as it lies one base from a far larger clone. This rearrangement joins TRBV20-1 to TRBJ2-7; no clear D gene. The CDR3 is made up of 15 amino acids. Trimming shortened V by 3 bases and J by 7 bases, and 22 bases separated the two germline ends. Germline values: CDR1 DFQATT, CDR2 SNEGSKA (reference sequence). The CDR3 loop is CSASGSFTPGDEQYF. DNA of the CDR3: TGCAGTGCTAGCGGGTCCTTTACTCCTGGCGATGAGCAGTACTTC.

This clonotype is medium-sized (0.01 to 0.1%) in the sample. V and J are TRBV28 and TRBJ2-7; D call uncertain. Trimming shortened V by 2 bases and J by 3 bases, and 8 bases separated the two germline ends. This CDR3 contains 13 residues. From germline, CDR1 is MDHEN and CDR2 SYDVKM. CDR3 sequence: CASSLDTDYEQYF. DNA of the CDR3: TGTGCCAGCAGTTTAGACACTGACTACGAGCAGTACTTC.

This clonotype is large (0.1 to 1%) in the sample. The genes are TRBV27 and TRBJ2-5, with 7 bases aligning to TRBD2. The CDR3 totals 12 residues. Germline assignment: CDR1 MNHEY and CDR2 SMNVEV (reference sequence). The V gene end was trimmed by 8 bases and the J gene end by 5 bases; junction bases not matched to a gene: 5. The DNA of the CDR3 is TGTGCCAGCGGGAGGGGATGGGAGACCCAGTACTTC. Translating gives CASGRGWETQYF.

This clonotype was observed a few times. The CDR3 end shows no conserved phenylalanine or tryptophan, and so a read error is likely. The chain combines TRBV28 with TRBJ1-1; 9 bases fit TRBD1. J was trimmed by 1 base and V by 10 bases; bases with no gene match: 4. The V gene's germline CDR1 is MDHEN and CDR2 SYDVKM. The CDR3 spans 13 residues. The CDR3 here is CAIYRGRNTEAFL. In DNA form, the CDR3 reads TGTGCCATCTACAGGGGGCGGAACACTGAAGCTTTCCTT.

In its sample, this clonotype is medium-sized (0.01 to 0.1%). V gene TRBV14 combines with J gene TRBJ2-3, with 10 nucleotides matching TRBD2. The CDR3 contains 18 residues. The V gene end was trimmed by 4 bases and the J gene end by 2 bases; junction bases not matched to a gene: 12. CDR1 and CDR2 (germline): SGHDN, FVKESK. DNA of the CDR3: TGTGCCAGCAGCCTTCGAATTACTAGCGGGATTTTCACAGATACGCAGTATTTT. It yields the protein CASSLRITSGIFTDTQYF.

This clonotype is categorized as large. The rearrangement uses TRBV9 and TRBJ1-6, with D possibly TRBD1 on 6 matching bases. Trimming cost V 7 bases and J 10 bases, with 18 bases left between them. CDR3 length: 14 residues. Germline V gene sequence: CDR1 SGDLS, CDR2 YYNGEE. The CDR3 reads CASGSPGAGSPLHF. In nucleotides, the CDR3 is TGTGCCAGCGGGTCCCCAGGGGCTGGGTCACCCCTCCACTTT.

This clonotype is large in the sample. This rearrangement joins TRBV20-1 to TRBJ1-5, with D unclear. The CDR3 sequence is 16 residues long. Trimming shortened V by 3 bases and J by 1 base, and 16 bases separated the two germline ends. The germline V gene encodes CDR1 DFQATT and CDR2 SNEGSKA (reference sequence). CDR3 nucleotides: TGCAGTGCTAGTAGTCCGGCCTTGCCGAGCAATCAGCCCCAGCATTTT. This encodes CSASSPALPSNQPQHF.

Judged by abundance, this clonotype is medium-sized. CDR3 coding DNA: TGTGCCAGCAGTGAAGCGCTTCGTATCGGGGAGCTGTTTTTT. The encoded protein is CASSEALRIGELFF. This chain links TRBV2 with TRBJ2-2; D gene uncertain. This CDR3 region has 14 residues. V was trimmed by 0 bases and J by 7 bases, leaving 9 bases between them. Germline-derived CDR1 and CDR2 are SNHLY and FYNNEI. The variable domain in full, completed from reference TRBV2 and TRBJ2-2, reads EPEVTQTPSHQVTQMGQEVILRCVPISNHLYFYWYRQILGQKVEFLVSFYNNEISEKSEIFDDQFSVERPDGSNFTLKIRSTKLEDSAMYFCASSEALRIGELFFGEGSRLTVL.

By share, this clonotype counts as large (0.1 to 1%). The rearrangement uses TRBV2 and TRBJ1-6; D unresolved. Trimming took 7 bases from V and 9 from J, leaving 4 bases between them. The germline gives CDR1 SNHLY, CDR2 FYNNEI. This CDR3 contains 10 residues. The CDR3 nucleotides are TGTGCCAGCACGCCTTCACCCCTCCACTTT. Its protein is CASTPSPLHF.